Listed below are T cell receptor beta chains from one sample, sequenced in a study of PD-1 and CTLA-4 blockade in melanoma. Here immunoSEQ multiplex PCR was the method, and the copy in TCRdb shows in-frame clones only, minus some. The sample shows about 29,000 clones, about 89% of them seen only once. Sequencing used CD8+ T cells from peripheral blood, obtained before anti-PD-1 treatment. These receptors all come from a human donor with melanoma. Both conserved end residues are part of each CDR3. The D gene is left open where the match is weak. Only part of the rows carry a size: once, few, many, or a class if the clone is expanded.

v_call	clone_size	d_call	j_call	cdr3_nt	cdr3_aa
TRBV6-5	NA	NA	TRBJ1-1	TGTGCCAGCAGTTACTCGACTAGCGGGACTGAAGCTTTCTTT	CASSYSTSGTEAFF
TRBV5-4	few	TRBD1	TRBJ1-2	TGTGCCAGCAGCAAGACCGGGACAGGCGACGACTATGGCTACACCTTC	CASSKTGTGDDYGYTF
TRBV28	NA	NA	TRBJ1-1	TGTGCCAGCAGTTTATTGGGGATCGCGAACACTGAAGCTTTCTTT	CASSLLGIANTEAFF
TRBV7-8	NA	NA	TRBJ2-7	TGTGCCAGCAGCCCTTATGCGGGACCTTACGAGCAGTACTTC	CASSPYAGPYEQYF
TRBV30	NA	NA	TRBJ2-7	TGTGCCTGGAGGGGGATAACGTCGGGAGAGCAGTACTTC	CAWRGITSGEQYF
TRBV29-1	NA	TRBD1	TRBJ2-6	TGCAGCGTTCCGGGACAGGGTTTGGCTGGGGCCAACGTCCTGACTTTC	CSVPGQGLAGANVLTF
TRBV9	NA	TRBD1	TRBJ2-3	TGTGCCAGCAGCCTGAGGACAGGTCCAAGCACAGATACGCAGTATTTT	CASSLRTGPSTDTQYF
TRBV7-9	NA	TRBD1	TRBJ1-1	TGTGCCAGCAGCTTAGCGGGGATGAGGACAGGTTATGAAGCTTTCTTT	CASSLAGMRTGYEAFF
TRBV7-3	NA	NA	TRBJ2-3	TGTGCCAGCAGCTTAGGGGCTGGACCTCCCGCGGATACGCAGTATTTT	CASSLGAGPPADTQYF
TRBV19	NA	NA	TRBJ2-1	TGTGCCAGTAGCTGGAGCCTGAGCTCCTACAATGAGCAGTTCTTC	CASSWSLSSYNEQFF
TRBV10-2	NA	TRBD1	TRBJ2-7	TGCGCCAGCAGTGAATTCGGGGACAGGGGCCTAGCAGGGGTCTACGAGCAGTACTTC	CASSEFGDRGLAGVYEQYF
TRBV4-1	NA	TRBD1	TRBJ2-2	TGCGCCAGCAGCCAAGGACAGGGAACCGGGGAGCTGTTTTTT	CASSQGQGTGELFF
TRBV6-1	NA	TRBD2	TRBJ2-1	TGTGCCAGCAGTGAACTAGCGGAGGCAGACTCCTACAATGAGCAGTTCTTC	CASSELAEADSYNEQFF
TRBV14	NA	TRBD2	TRBJ2-3	TGTGCCAGCAGCAAAGGGACTAGCGGGAGCACAGATACGCAGTATTTT	CASSKGTSGSTDTQYF
TRBV7-9	once	NA	TRBJ1-1	TGTGCCAGCAGCCCAGATCTTACTGAAGCTTTCTTT	CASSPDLTEAFF
TRBV19	NA	NA	TRBJ2-7	TGTGCCGTGAGGGCCAGGGGTTCCTACGAGCAGTACTTC	CAVRARGSYEQYF
TRBV21-1	NA	NA	TRBJ2-5	TGTGCCAGCAGCAAAAAGGGGGGAATCGAGACCCAGTACTTC	CASSKKGGIETQYF
TRBV27	NA	NA	TRBJ2-7	TGTGCCAGCAGTTTATCGACAGGAGGATCCTACGAGCAGTACTTC	CASSLSTGGSYEQYF
TRBV4-1	NA	NA	TRBJ2-7	TGCGCCAGCAGCCAGAAAGCGGGCGAGCAGTACTTC	CASSQKAGEQYF
TRBV4-1	NA	TRBD1	TRBJ1-4	TGCGCCAGCAGCCAAGGAGGACAGGGTGAGAAACTGTTTTTT	CASSQGGQGEKLFF
TRBV2	NA	TRBD2	TRBJ2-1	TGTGCCAGCAGGGGACTAATGAATGAGCAGTTCTTC	CASRGLMNEQFF
TRBV4-1	NA	TRBD1	TRBJ2-5	TGCGCCAGCAGCCTCGACCCCTTACTGACAGGGCTAACAGAGACCCAGTACTTC	CASSLDPLLTGLTETQYF
TRBV30	NA	TRBD1	TRBJ1-1	TGTGCCTGGAGTGTATCCACGCAGGGGGGGACTGAAGCTTTCTTT	CAWSVSTQGGTEAFF
TRBV10-2	NA	NA	TRBJ1-5	TGCGCCAGCAGTCGGGACGGCGTTAATCAGCCCCAGCATTTT	CASSRDGVNQPQHF
TRBV5-1	NA	TRBD1	TRBJ2-3	TGCGCCAGCAGCAGATTCCGGGACAGCGTCACAGATACGCAGTATTTT	CASSRFRDSVTDTQYF
TRBV6-5	once	NA	TRBJ1-1	TGTGCCAGCAGTTACTGGGGTGAAAAGGGCCTTGAAGCTTTCTTT	CASSYWGEKGLEAFF
TRBV2	NA	TRBD1	TRBJ1-1	TGTGCCAGCAGGGAACAGGGGTACACTGAAGCTTTCTTT	CASREQGYTEAFF
TRBV30	once	TRBD2	TRBJ2-1	TGTGCCTGGACCCCGGGACTAGCGGTGAGGAATGAGCAGTTCTTC	CAWTPGLAVRNEQFF
TRBV6-5	few	NA	TRBJ1-2	TGTGCCACCCAGGGTTTTGATGGCTACACCTTC	CATQGFDGYTF
TRBV24-1	NA	NA	TRBJ1-1	TGTGCCACCAGTGACCCCAAGACAGGGAACACTGAAGCTTTCTTT	CATSDPKTGNTEAFF
TRBV7-9	NA	TRBD2	TRBJ2-3	TGTGCCAGCAGCTTAGAAAATAGCGGGAGGATGGATACGCAGTATTTT	CASSLENSGRMDTQYF
TRBV12-3/TRBV12-4	NA	TRBD1	TRBJ1-1	TGTGCCAGCAGTCAAACAGGGGTTCCTGAAGCTTTCTTT	CASSQTGVPEAFF
TRBV19	NA	NA	TRBJ2-2	TGTGCCAGTAGTATAATGGGGAACACCGGGGAGCTGTTTTTT	CASSIMGNTGELFF
TRBV7-9	few	NA	TRBJ1-6	TGTGCCAGCAGCTTAGCGAGCTTTGGATCACCCCTCCACTTT	CASSLASFGSPLHF
TRBV11-3	NA	TRBD1	TRBJ2-7	TGTGCCAGCAGCTTAGAAGGGACAGCCTACGAGCAGTACTTC	CASSLEGTAYEQYF
TRBV18	NA	NA	TRBJ1-1	TGTGCCAGCTCACCACTCAGGGAGTCTGAAGCTTTCTTT	CASSPLRESEAFF
TRBV11-2	NA	TRBD1	TRBJ1-1	TGTGCCAGCAGCTCAAGGACAGGGGGAATGGCTGAAGCTTTCTTT	CASSSRTGGMAEAFF
TRBV4-2	NA	NA	TRBJ2-1	TGTGCCAGCAGCCAAGATGGTCCGTCCGTAGTTTATGACAATGAGCAGTTCTTC	CASSQDGPSVVYDNEQFF
TRBV30	NA	NA	TRBJ1-3	TGTGCCTGGACCGCCCCGGGATGGGGGACGGGAAACACCATATATTTT	CAWTAPGWGTGNTIYF
TRBV7-9	NA	TRBD2	TRBJ2-3	TGTGCCAGCAGCTTAGCGCGGGAGGGGGATACGCAGTATTTT	CASSLAREGDTQYF
TRBV27	NA	NA	TRBJ2-7	TGTGCCAGCAGTTGGAAGGACTCCGCCTACGAGCAGTACTTC	CASSWKDSAYEQYF
TRBV7-8	NA	NA	TRBJ2-6	TGTGCCAGCAGCGGGGATTACTCTGGGGCCAACGTCCTGACTTTC	CASSGDYSGANVLTF
TRBV27	NA	NA	TRBJ1-1	TGTGCCAGCAGTTTAAGGGGGATGAACACTGAAGCTTTCTTT	CASSLRGMNTEAFF
TRBV4-2	NA	NA	TRBJ1-1	TGTGCCAGCAGCCTCGACTGGGGAATGAACACTGAAGCTTTCTTT	CASSLDWGMNTEAFF
TRBV27	NA	NA	TRBJ2-7	TGTGCCAGCAGTTTAGGTGGTGGGGCTAGCAGTTACGAGCAGTACTTC	CASSLGGGASSYEQYF
TRBV6-8	few	NA	TRBJ2-7	TGTGCCAGCAGTTCTGGTACCTCCTACGAGCAGTACTTC	CASSSGTSYEQYF
TRBV20-1	NA	NA	TRBJ2-7	TGCAGTGCCTCTGACTACTACGAGCAGTACTTC	CSASDYYEQYF
TRBV7-8	NA	TRBD1	TRBJ2-2	TGTGCCAGCAGCCAGGGGACAGTGACGAACACCGGGGAGCTGTTTTTT	CASSQGTVTNTGELFF
TRBV5-6	NA	NA	TRBJ2-7	TGTGCCAGCAGCTCCACCGGGTCCTTCGAGCAGTACTTC	CASSSTGSFEQYF
TRBV7-9	NA	TRBD1	TRBJ1-4	TGTGCCAGCAGTCCACCATGGGGACAGAAGTTAGCAACTAATGAAAAACTGTTTTTT	CASSPPWGQKLATNEKLFF
TRBV7-4	NA	NA	TRBJ2-5	TGTGCCAGCAGCTTAGCAAGAGGGTTCCGTTGGGAGACCCAGTACTTC	CASSLARGFRWETQYF
TRBV4-1	NA	TRBD2	TRBJ2-7	TGCGCCAGCAGAGAGCGGGAGGCCACGGGCTACGAGCAGTACTTC	CASREREATGYEQYF
TRBV6-1	NA	NA	TRBJ2-1	TGTGCCAGCAGTGAGCCGGGACCACTATACAATGAGCAGTTCTTC	CASSEPGPLYNEQFF
TRBV4-1	once	NA	TRBJ2-1	TGCGCCAGCAGCCAAGGGGGGAAGGGCCCCTACAATGAGCAGTTCTTC	CASSQGGKGPYNEQFF
TRBV11-2	NA	NA	TRBJ1-1	TGTGCCAGCAGTTTGGGACCCCCTGAAGCTTTCTTT	CASSLGPPEAFF